This entry lists 8 T cell receptor beta chains sequenced from one sample in a study of T-cell memory formation after mild COVID-19 (TCRdb year 2021). The protocol used for the library was 5' RACE. Sequencing instrument: Illumina NovaSeq 6000. TCRdb reworked the public reads: Q25 trimming with fastp, MiXCR clone assembly, productive beta chains retained. Every CDR3 protein is listed once, alongside the most common genes and DNA of its rows. The sample records around 90,000 distinct CDR3 sequences, about 13% of which are singletons. Together, the top ten hold about 27% of the sample. The specimen sequenced was PBMCs or a T cell subset sorted from them (not recorded which). These TCRs come from an adult woman who had mild COVID-19 (a few samples of this study predate the infection). The sample titles of this study are shuffled in the database, so cell type and time point are left out; the donor was told from shared clones.

V and J are TRBV27 and TRBJ2-1; D is ambiguous. The V gene lost 6 bases and the J gene lost 0 bases, with 9 bases spanning the gap. The CDR3 is made up of 14 amino acids. Germline CDR1 is MNHEY and CDR2 is SMNVEV (reference sequence). The CDR3 DNA follows: TGTGCCAGCAGGTCTCTCGGCTCCTACAATGAGCAGTTCTTC. Protein sequence: CASRSLGSYNEQFF.

This clonotype was counted a few times. The chain links TRBV4-1 to TRBJ1-2; D is possibly TRBD1 (5 bases). The CDR3 is 14 amino acids. V was trimmed by 2 bases and J by 6 bases, leaving 13 bases between them. The V gene's germline CDR1 is MGHRA and CDR2 YSYEKL. CDR3 protein: CASSQPTGGDGYTF. Here the CDR3 DNA reads TGCGCCAGCAGCCAACCAACTGGGGGGGATGGCTACACCTTC.

This clonotype turned up a few times. The rearrangement uses TRBV25-1 and TRBJ2-7; tentative D call: TRBD1 (6 bases). CDR3 length equals 16 residues. Trimming took 4 bases from V and 3 from J, leaving 19 bases between them. CDR1 and CDR2 (germline): MGHDK, SYGVNS. CDR3 amino acids: CASSVAGEAVCYEQYF. The CDR3, as DNA: TGTGCCAGCAGTGTGGCAGGGGAAGCCGTATGCTACGAGCAGTACTTC.

V and J are TRBV7-9 and TRBJ2-3, with D hard to call. Trimming stripped 0 bases from V and 6 bases from J, with 16 bases between. Germline CDR1 is SEHNR and CDR2 is FQNEAQ (reference sequence). The CDR3 contains 16 residues. The CDR3 nucleotides are TGTGCCAGCAGCTTAGCTTCCGGACCTCACTGGGATACGCAGTATTTT. Translation gives CASSLASGPHWDTQYF.

J is TRBJ2-1 and V is TRBV27; no clear D gene. This CDR3 has 13 residues. Germline lookup yields CDR1 MNHEY and CDR2 SMNVEV (reference sequence). V dropped 2 bases and J dropped 8 bases, with 10 bases sitting between them. This CDR3 is CASSLMGFDEQFF. CDR3 sequence (DNA): TGTGCCAGCAGTTTAATGGGCTTTGATGAGCAGTTCTTC.

This clonotype was counted only a few times. The chain uses TRBV7-9 and TRBJ2-1; 9 nucleotides line up with TRBD2. From germline, CDR1 is SEHNR and CDR2 FQNEAQ (reference sequence). The ends lost 5 bases at V and 0 bases at J; junction bases unmatched: 5. CDR3 length: 16 residues. CDR3 loop: CASSGRLAASYNEQFF. CDR3 DNA: TGTGCCAGCAGCGGAAGACTAGCGGCCTCCTACAATGAGCAGTTCTTC.

V usage is TRBV29-1 and J usage is TRBJ1-1, with no clear D. CDR1 is SQVTM and CDR2 is ANQGSEA in the germline V gene. This CDR3 comprises 15 residues. Trimming pared 1 base from V and 0 bases from J, leaving 12 bases between. The CDR3 spells CSVEGTSYLNTEAFF. The DNA for the CDR3 is TGCAGCGTTGAAGGGACGAGTTACTTGAACACTGAAGCTTTCTTT. The full variable domain, completed using reference TRBV29-1 and TRBJ1-1, is SAVISQKPSRDICQRGTSLTIQCQVDSQVTMMFWYRQQPGQSLTLIATANQGSEATYESGFVIDKFPISRPNLTFSTLTVSNMSPEDSSIYLCSVEGTSYLNTEAFFGQGTRLTVV.

This clonotype has at least ten counts. The V gene is TRBV7-9, the J gene TRBJ2-7; D is unclear. The germline V and J ends were trimmed by 3 bases and 0 bases, with 12 bases remaining between them. Germline assignment: CDR1 SEHNR and CDR2 FQNEAQ (reference sequence). This CDR3 is 15 amino acids long. CDR3 loop: CASSFLRGPSYEQYF. CDR3 coding DNA: TGTGCCAGCAGCTTTCTGCGCGGACCCTCCTACGAGCAGTACTTC.